This T cell receptor beta chain was observed in a study of CXCR3-negative and CXCR3-positive naive CD8 T cells. Turning to the study itself: The libraries yielded roughly 130 million TRB reads, about 1.5 +/- 0.3 million each. The study, taken as a whole, reports: Sequencing showed both naive subsets with comparably high diversity, and memory CD8+ cells much lower. Naive subsets displayed similar surface CD5, and TCR strength was inferred from TRB CDR3 properties.

The CDR3 has 18 amino acids. CDR1 and CDR2 from the germline V gene are MDHEN and SYDVKM. The authors made the TRB cDNA libraries by 5' RACE using UMI labels. TCRdb re-analyzed the 5' RACE reads; it lists each CDR3 protein once, without DNA. The listing records over 100,000 distinct CDR3 sequences. With respect to this clonotype: Its antigen is unknown.

Sequenced: naive CXCR3- CD8+ T cells from blood. Subset defined: CD45RO-CCR7+CD27+CD95- naive CD8+ T cells lacking CXCR3 (TNR3-). The clonotype comes from a human donor in good health. Some clones in this sample may be carry-over from other donors' samples. The rearrangement uses TRBV28 and TRBJ2-1; no DNA is available, so the TRBD2 call from TCRdb remains unchecked. The CDR3: CASTLDHRLAGSGNEQFF.